This T cell receptor (beta chain) comes out of a study of blood T cells in healthy people across ages. Study-level information: Template switching caught about one barcoded beta molecule for each two T cells.

Primers used in a second PCR of roughly 6 to 11 cycles were a sample-barcoded 5' primer and a J-beta primer mix. A single record per CDR3 protein comes from TCRdb applying MiXCR to the 5' RACE reads. The sample shows under 2 million distinct CDR3 sequences, about 35% of them seen only once. In germline, CDR1 is MNHNS, CDR2 SASEGT. CDR3 size: 18 residues. As for this clonotype: Its antigen is still unknown. The germline gene is not matched at one end of the junction; a read error may be the cause.

Study-wide results and limits: More naive CD4+ cells and higher diversity marked long-lived donors relative to aged donors. Per million T cells, TCR beta diversity dropped about linearly as age rose.

Input material: blood. The clonotype originates from a woman aged 25 to 45 in good health. V and J are TRBV6-1 and TRBJ2-7; 9 bases are a match to TRBD2. The chain's CDR3 is CAGSEAGSGGKLTYEQYF. The CDR3 region has the DNA TGTGCCGGCAGTGAAGCGGGTAGCGGGGGAAAGCTAACCTACGAGCAGTACTTC.